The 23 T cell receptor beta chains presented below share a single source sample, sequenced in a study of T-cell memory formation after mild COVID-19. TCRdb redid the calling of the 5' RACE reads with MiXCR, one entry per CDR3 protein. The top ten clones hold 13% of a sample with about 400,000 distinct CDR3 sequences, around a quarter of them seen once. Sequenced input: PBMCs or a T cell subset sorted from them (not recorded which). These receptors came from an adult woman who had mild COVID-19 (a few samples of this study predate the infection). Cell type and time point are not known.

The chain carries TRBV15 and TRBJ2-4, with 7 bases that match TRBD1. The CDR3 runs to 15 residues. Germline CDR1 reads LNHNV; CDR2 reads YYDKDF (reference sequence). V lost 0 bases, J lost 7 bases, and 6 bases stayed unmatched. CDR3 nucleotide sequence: TGTGCCACCAGCAGAGATCCAAGGGGGCGCAACATTCAGTACTTC. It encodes CATSRDPRGRNIQYF. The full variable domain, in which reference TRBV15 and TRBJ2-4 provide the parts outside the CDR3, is DAMVIQNPRYQVTQFGKPVTLSCSQTLNHNVMYWYQQKSSQAPKLLFHYYDKDFNNEADTPDNFQSRRPNTSFCFLDIRSPGLGDTAMYLCATSRDPRGRNIQYFGAGTRLSVL.

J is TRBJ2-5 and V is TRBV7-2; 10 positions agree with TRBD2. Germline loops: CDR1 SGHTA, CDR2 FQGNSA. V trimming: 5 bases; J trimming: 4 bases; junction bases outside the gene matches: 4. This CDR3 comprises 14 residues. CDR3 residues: CASSGSGRGETQYF. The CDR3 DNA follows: TGTGCCAGCAGCGGCAGCGGGAGGGGAGAGACCCAGTACTTC.

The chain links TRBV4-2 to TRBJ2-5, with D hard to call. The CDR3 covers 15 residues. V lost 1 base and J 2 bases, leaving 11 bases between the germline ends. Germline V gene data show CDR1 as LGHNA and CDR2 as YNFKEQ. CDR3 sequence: CASSQGNSRQETQYF. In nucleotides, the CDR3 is TGTGCCAGCAGCCAAGGCAATAGCAGACAAGAGACCCAGTACTTC.

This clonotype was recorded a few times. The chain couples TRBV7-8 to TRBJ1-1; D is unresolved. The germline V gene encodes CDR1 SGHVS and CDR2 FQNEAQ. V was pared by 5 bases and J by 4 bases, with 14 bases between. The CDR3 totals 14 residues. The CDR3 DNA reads TGTGCCAGCAGCCAGACGTCGGGTGTCACTGAAGCTTTCTTT. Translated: CASSQTSGVTEAFF.

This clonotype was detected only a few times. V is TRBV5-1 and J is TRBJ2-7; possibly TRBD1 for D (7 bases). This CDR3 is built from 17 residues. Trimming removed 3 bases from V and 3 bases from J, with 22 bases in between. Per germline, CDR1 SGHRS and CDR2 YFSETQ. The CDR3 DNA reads TGCGCCAGCAGCTCGGGGGCCTGGGACAGCGATAGCTACGAGCAGTACTTC. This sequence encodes CASSSGAWDSDSYEQYF.

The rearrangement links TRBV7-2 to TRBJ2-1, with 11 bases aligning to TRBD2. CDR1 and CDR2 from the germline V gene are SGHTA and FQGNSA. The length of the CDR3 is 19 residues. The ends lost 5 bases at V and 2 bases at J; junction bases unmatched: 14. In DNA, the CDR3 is TGTGCCAGCAGCAGATTGGGACTAGCGGTCTCGGGGACCTACAATGAGCAGTTCTTC. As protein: CASSRLGLAVSGTYNEQFF.

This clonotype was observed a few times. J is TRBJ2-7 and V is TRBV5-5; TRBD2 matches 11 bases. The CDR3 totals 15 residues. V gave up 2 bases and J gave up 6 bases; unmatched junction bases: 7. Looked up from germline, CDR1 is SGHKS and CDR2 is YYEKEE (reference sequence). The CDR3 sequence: CASSFSSGGRREQYF. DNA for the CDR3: TGTGCCAGCAGCTTCTCTAGCGGGGGGCGCCGCGAGCAGTACTTC.

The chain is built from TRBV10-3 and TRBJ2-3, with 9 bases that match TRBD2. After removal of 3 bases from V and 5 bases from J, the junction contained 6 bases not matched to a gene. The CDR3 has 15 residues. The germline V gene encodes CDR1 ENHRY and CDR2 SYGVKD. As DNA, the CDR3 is TGTGCCATCAGTGATCCCGGACTAGCGCAAGATACGCAGTATTTT. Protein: CAISDPGLAQDTQYF.

CDR3 DNA: TGTGCCAGCAGCTTAGATCGGGGGCGGGTGGAGACCCAGTACTTC. Amino acids: CASSLDRGRVETQYF. The V gene is TRBV7-2, the J gene TRBJ2-5; D possibly matches TRBD1 or TRBD2 (6 bases each). The germline V and J ends were trimmed by 1 base and 5 bases, with 14 bases remaining between them. The germline CDR1 and CDR2 sequences are SGHTA and FQGNSA. CDR3 length: 15 amino acids.

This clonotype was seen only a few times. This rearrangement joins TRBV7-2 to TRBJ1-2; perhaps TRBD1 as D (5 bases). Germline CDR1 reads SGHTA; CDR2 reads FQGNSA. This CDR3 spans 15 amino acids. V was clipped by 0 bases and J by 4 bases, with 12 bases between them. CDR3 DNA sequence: TGTGCCAGCAGCTTAGCCGGGGGGACCGTCTATGGCTACACCTTC. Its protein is CASSLAGGTVYGYTF.

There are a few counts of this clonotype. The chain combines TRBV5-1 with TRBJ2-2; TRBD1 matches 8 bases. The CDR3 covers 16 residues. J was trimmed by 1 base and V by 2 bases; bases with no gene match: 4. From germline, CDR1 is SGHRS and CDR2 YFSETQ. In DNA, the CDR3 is TGCGCCAGCAGCTTCAGGGGGCGCGAGAACACCGGGGAGCTGTTTTTT. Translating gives CASSFRGRENTGELFF.

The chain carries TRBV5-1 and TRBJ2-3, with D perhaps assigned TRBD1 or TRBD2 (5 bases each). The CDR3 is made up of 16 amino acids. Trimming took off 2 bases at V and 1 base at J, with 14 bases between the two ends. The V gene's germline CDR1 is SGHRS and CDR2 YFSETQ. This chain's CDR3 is CASSFLPGRGTDTQYF. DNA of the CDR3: TGCGCCAGCAGCTTTTTACCGGGACGGGGCACAGATACGCAGTATTTT.

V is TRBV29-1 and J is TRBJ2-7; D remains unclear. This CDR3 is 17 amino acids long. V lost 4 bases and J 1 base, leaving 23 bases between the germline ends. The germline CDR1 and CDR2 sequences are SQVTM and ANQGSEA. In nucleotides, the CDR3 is TGCAGCGTTGTTTCCGTAACCTCGGGCCGCAGGTCCTACGAGCAGTACTTC. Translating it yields CSVVSVTSGRRSYEQYF.

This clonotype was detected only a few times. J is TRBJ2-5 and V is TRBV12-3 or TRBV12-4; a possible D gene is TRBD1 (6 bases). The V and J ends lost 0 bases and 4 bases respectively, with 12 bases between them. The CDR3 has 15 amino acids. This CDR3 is CASSLARAGVETQYF. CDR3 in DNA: TGTGCCAGCAGTTTAGCGCGGGCAGGGGTAGAGACCCAGTACTTC.

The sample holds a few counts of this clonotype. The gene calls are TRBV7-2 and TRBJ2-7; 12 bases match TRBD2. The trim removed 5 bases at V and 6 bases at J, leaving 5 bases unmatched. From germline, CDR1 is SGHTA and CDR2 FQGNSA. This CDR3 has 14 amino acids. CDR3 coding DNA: TGTGCCAGCAGCACCCGACTAGCGGGAGTCGAGCAGTACTTC. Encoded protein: CASSTRLAGVEQYF.

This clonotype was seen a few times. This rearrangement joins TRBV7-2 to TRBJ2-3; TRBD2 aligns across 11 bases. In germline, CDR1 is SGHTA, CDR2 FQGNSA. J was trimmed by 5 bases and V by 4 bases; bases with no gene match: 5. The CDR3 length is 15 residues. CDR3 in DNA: TGTGCCAGCAGCTCTTCTCTAGCGGGGGGAGATACGCAGTATTTT. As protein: CASSSSLAGGDTQYF.

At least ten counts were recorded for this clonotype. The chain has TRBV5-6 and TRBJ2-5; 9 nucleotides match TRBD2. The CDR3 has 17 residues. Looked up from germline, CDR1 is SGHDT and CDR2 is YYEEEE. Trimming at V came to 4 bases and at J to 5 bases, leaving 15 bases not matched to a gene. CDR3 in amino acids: CASSADRRVAGVETQYF. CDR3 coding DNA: TGTGCCAGCAGCGCCGACCGCCGAGTAGCGGGGGTGGAGACCCAGTACTTC.

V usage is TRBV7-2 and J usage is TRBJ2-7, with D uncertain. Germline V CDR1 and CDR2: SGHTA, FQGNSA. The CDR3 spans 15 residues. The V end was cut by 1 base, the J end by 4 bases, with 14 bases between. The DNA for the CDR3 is TGTGCCAGCAGCTTAGGGGCTGCGAACGTGTACGAGCAGTACTTC. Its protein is CASSLGAANVYEQYF.

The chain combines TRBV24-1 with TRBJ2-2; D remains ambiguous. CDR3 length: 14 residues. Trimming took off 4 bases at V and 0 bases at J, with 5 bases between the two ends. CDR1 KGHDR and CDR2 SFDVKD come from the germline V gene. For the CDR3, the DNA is TGTGCCACCAGTGAGGGTTCGAACACCGGGGAGCTGTTTTTT. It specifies CATSEGSNTGELFF.

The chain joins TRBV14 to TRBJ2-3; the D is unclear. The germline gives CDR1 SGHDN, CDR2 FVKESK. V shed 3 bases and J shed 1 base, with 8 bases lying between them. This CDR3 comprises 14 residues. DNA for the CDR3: TGTGCCAGCAGCCAGAGAACCCGCACAGATACGCAGTATTTT. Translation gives CASSQRTRTDTQYF.

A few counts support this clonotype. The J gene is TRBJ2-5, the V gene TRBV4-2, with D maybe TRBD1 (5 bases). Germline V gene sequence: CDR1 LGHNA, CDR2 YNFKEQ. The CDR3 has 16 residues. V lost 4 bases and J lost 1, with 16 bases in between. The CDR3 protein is CASSREGARVQETQYF. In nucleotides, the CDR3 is TGTGCCAGCAGCCGAGAAGGGGCCAGGGTCCAAGAGACCCAGTACTTC.

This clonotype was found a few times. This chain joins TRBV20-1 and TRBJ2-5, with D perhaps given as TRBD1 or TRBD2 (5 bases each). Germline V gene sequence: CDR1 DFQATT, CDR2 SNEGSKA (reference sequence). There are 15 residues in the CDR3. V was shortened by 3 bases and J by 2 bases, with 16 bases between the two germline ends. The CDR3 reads CSASFFGAAQETQYF. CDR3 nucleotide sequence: TGCAGTGCTAGCTTTTTCGGGGCAGCACAAGAGACCCAGTACTTC.

The CDR3 here is CSVERGAGETQYF. The CDR3, as DNA: TGCAGCGTTGAAAGGGGGGCCGGGGAGACCCAGTACTTC. This chain connects TRBV29-1 to TRBJ2-5, with D tentatively TRBD1 or TRBD2 (6 bases each). CDR3 length: 13 amino acids. Germline-derived CDR1 and CDR2 are SQVTM and ANQGSEA. Deletions cut 2 bases from V and 5 bases from J, with 12 bases between.